What follows are 20 T cell receptor beta chains derived from one specimen sequenced in a study of cytomegalovirus exposure and HLA in healthy donors. Both 60 Vbeta primers and 13 Jbeta primers went into the PCR. Data came from immunoSEQ multiplex PCR; TCRdb stores just in-frame clones and leaves some out. The table has roughly 150,000 clones, around 67% seen once. Sequencing input: PBMCs. These receptors were taken from a woman between 18 and 29 years old in good health and CMV-seronegative.

In regard to this clone: At the DNA level, this CDR3 is encoded by other sequences in the same sample as well. The V gene is TRBV18, the J gene TRBJ1-5, with D maybe TRBD1 (6 bases). The CDR3 consists of 13 residues. In germline, CDR1 is KGHSH, CDR2 LQKENI. V shed 5 bases and J shed 4 bases, with 9 bases lying between them. The CDR3 here is CASSSDRNQPQHF. DNA of the CDR3: TGTGCCAGCTCAAGCGACAGGAATCAGCCCCAGCATTTT.

V and J are TRBV9 and TRBJ1-1; D is possibly TRBD1 (5 bases). Trimming removed 4 bases from V and 13 bases from J, with 17 bases in between. The germline CDR1 and CDR2 sequences are SGDLS and YYNGEE. This CDR3 comprises 12 residues. This CDR3 reads CASSSQGLSVFF. As DNA, the CDR3 is TGTGCCAGCAGCTCCCAGGGACTGTCAGTTTTCTTT.

The V and J genes are TRBV29-1 and TRBJ1-2, with D hard to call. The ends were cut back, 4 bases at V and 2 bases at J, with 5 bases in the middle. The CDR3 loop spans 11 amino acids. The germline gives CDR1 SQVTM, CDR2 ANQGSEA. DNA for the CDR3: TGCAGCGTTGGCGGAAACTATGGCTACACCTTC. This encodes CSVGGNYGYTF.

CDR3 in DNA: TGTGCCAGCCGCAAGGCAGCGGTAGGAGATGAGCAGTTCTTC. It yields the protein CASRKAAVGDEQFF. The rearrangement links TRBV6-5 to TRBJ2-1; a weak D match, TRBD2 (5 bases). The germline CDR1 and CDR2 sequences are MNHEY and SVGAGI. The V and J ends lost 8 bases and 8 bases respectively, with 19 bases between them. The CDR3 spans 14 residues.

CDR3 sequence reads: CASSISGGYNTGELFF. The CDR3 bases are TGTGCCAGCAGCATCTCAGGGGGCTATAACACCGGGGAGCTGTTTTTT. The rearrangement uses TRBV7-9 and TRBJ2-2; 8 nucleotides line up with TRBD1. Germline V gene lookup returns CDR1 SEHNR and CDR2 FQNEAQ (reference sequence). Trimming cost V 5 bases and J 2 bases; bases outside gene matches: 7. This CDR3 is 16 amino acids long.

In this sample, this clone turned up a few times. The rearrangement links TRBV10-3 to TRBJ1-5; D is undetermined. CDR1 is ENHRY and CDR2 is SYGVKD in the germline V gene. V lost 10 bases to trimming and J lost 8 bases, with 18 bases between them. The CDR3 has 13 residues. Here the CDR3 DNA reads TGTGCCACCGCACGCAGAATATCTGAGCCCCAGCATTTT. This gives the protein CATARRISEPQHF.

This CDR3 is CASSVGQGYDYGYTF. CDR3 sequence (DNA): TGTGCCAGCAGCGTAGGACAGGGGTATGACTATGGCTACACCTTC. The chain couples TRBV6-1 to TRBJ1-2, with 9 bases matching TRBD1. Germline trimming cut 6 bases from V and 3 bases from J; bases unmatched to any gene: 8. Looked up from germline, CDR1 is MNHNS and CDR2 is SASEGT. The CDR3 is 15 amino acids.

This clone was counted once. This chain links TRBV18 with TRBJ1-1; D unresolved. Between the trimmed V and J ends, which lost 4 bases and 0 bases, there was a span of 9 bases. Germline loops: CDR1 KGHSH, CDR2 LQKENI. The CDR3 runs 14 residues. The CDR3: CASSRHEMNTEAFF. CDR3 DNA: TGTGCCAGCTCACGTCACGAGATGAACACTGAAGCTTTCTTT.

The chain employs TRBV7-2 and TRBJ2-3; 13 nucleotides match TRBD2. Germline V gene lookup returns CDR1 SGHTA and CDR2 FQGNSA. V lost 2 bases to trimming and J lost 3 bases; unmatched junction nucleotides: 2. This CDR3 has 16 amino acids. The CDR3 loop reads CASSLKTSGRTDTQYF. The CDR3 DNA reads as TGTGCCAGCAGCTTAAAGACTAGCGGGAGGACAGATACGCAGTATTTT.

V gene TRBV6-1 combines with J gene TRBJ2-1, with 8 positions matching TRBD2. Germline loops: CDR1 MNHNS, CDR2 SASEGT. The trim removed 8 bases at V and 8 bases at J, leaving 8 bases unmatched. This CDR3 spans 13 amino acids. CDR3 amino acids: CASVASGFYEQFF. The CDR3 coding sequence is TGTGCCAGCGTTGCTAGCGGGTTTTATGAGCAGTTCTTC.

This sequence joins TRBV7-2 and TRBJ2-5, with D perhaps matching TRBD2 (5 bases). Per germline, CDR1 SGHTA and CDR2 FQGNSA. V was shortened by 8 bases and J by 5 bases, with 6 bases between the two germline ends. The CDR3 length is 10 residues. The CDR3 reads CASGGETQYF. In DNA form, the CDR3 reads TGTGCCAGCGGCGGGGAGACCCAGTACTTC.

This chain uses TRBV5-1 with TRBJ2-7; D gene ambiguous. V lost 0 bases, J lost 2 bases, and 9 bases lay in between. The CDR3 runs 14 residues. Germline values: CDR1 SGHRS, CDR2 YFSETQ. The CDR3 reads CASSLALTAYEQYF. CDR3 in DNA: TGCGCCAGCAGCTTGGCCCTAACTGCCTACGAGCAGTACTTC.

This clone has only one observation. The chain is built from TRBV4-2 and TRBJ1-1; the D is unclear. The V end lost 3 bases, the J end lost 7 bases, and 6 bases lay between the germline ends. This CDR3 spans 11 amino acids. Germline-derived CDR1 and CDR2 are LGHNA and YNFKEQ. CDR3 DNA sequence: TGTGCCAGCAGCCAGTCCCGTGAAGCTTTCTTT. Its protein is CASSQSREAFF.

The chain has TRBV5-4 and TRBJ2-5; D is possibly TRBD2 (6 bases). Germline V gene sequence: CDR1 SGHNT, CDR2 YYREEE (reference sequence). This CDR3 region has 14 residues. V lost 3 bases to trimming and J lost 5 bases, with 14 bases between them. CDR3 loop: CASSYSGSRETQYF. CDR3 bases: TGTGCCAGCAGCTACTCCGGGAGCCGGGAGACCCAGTACTTC.

This sequence joins TRBV12-5 and TRBJ2-1; D gene uncertain. The CDR3 spans 14 residues. V was trimmed by 6 bases and J by 7 bases, leaving 16 bases between them. Germline assignment: CDR1 LGHNT and CDR2 FRNRAP. CDR3 DNA: TGTGCTAGTGGACCGCCGAACATATGGAATGAGCAGTTCTTC. Its protein product is CASGPPNIWNEQFF.

V is TRBV13 and J is TRBJ1-1, with TRBD1 matching 7 bases. V lost 5 bases to trimming and J lost 6 bases; unmatched junction nucleotides: 6. The CDR3 runs 13 residues. Germline V lookup: CDR1 PRHDT, CDR2 FYEKMQ (reference sequence). CDR3 amino acids: CASSLRQGPEAFF. CDR3 DNA sequence: TGTGCCAGCAGCCTCCGACAGGGCCCTGAAGCTTTCTTT.

Only one count was recorded for this clone. This sequence joins TRBV5-6 and TRBJ1-4, with a possible D match to TRBD1 (5 bases). This CDR3 has 14 amino acids. The germline V gene has CDR1 SGHDT and CDR2 YYEEEE. V lost 6 bases and J 10 bases, leaving 19 bases between the germline ends. The CDR3 DNA is TGTGCCAGCACCGTCGGGGGGGTTAGTGGAAAACTGTTTTTT. Translation gives CASTVGGVSGKLFF.

The chain links TRBV4-2 to TRBJ1-3; D is unclear. CDR3 size: 16 residues. V was clipped by 0 bases and J by 1 base, with 10 bases between them. Germline-derived CDR1 and CDR2 are LGHNA and YNFKEQ. The CDR3 region has the DNA TGTGCCAGCAGCCAAGACGGAACAGCTTCTGGAAACACCATATATTTT. This sequence encodes CASSQDGTASGNTIYF.

The rearrangement joins TRBV30 to TRBJ2-5; D uncertain. Germline V lookup: CDR1 GTSNPN, CDR2 SVGIG (reference sequence). The V and J ends lost 2 bases and 1 base respectively, with 11 bases between them. The CDR3 contains 14 residues. CDR3 region: CAWSPRLIQETQYF. In DNA form, the CDR3 reads TGTGCCTGGAGTCCTCGACTCATCCAAGAGACCCAGTACTTC.

The DNA of the CDR3 is TGCGCCAGCAGCCAAACTTACGCTCCAGGCCTGTACAATGAGCAGTTCTTC. Translation gives CASSQTYAPGLYNEQFF. The V gene is TRBV4-3, the J gene TRBJ2-1; D gene unclear. The CDR3 extends over 17 amino acids. CDR1 and CDR2 from the germline V gene are LGHNA and YSLEER. V was cut by 2 bases and J by 4 bases, with 18 bases left in between.